The clone carrying this T cell receptor beta chain was observed a handful of times. What it binds is not known. Run at survey level, the immunoSEQ assay was version v3.0. The assay was immunoSEQ multiplex PCR, and TCRdb's table has in-frame clones only and misses some. The table includes around 21,000 clones, around 81% detected once. This entry belongs to a study of long-term antiretroviral therapy in people with HIV. General observations from the study: HIV repertoire CDR3 lengths ranged less widely than those of controls. The blood, collected between the mid-2000s and the late 2010s, was possibly taken under older ART regimens. ART adherence, viral resistance and therapy changes went undocumented.

CDR1 and CDR2 (germline): SEHNR, FQNEAQ (reference sequence). CDR3 length: 14 residues. V shed 5 bases and J 4 bases; nucleotides not matched to a gene: 4. The specimen was unsorted PBMCs, collected 0.1 years before starting antiretroviral therapy. V gene TRBV7-9 combines with J gene TRBJ1-3, with 8 bases matching TRBD1. The TCR comes from a man aged 35 to 55 with HIV. CDR3 sequence (DNA): TGTGCCAGCAGCCAGCAGGGGGCCGGAAACACCATATATTTT. This gives the protein CASSQQGAGNTIYF.